This T cell receptor beta chain was documented in a study of T cells in tumors after PD-1 blockade. The repertoire was sequenced with immunoSEQ multiplex PCR; TCRdb's copy has only in-frame clones and lacks some. This table holds approximately 60,000 clones, around 77% found once. The sequence derives from a human donor with basal cell carcinoma. Here the sequenced sample was PBMCs, taken before anti-PD-1 treatment.

CDR3 sequence (DNA): TGCGCCAGCAGGTCTTCCATGGCCTACAATGAGCAGTTCTTC. It is translated as CASRSSMAYNEQFF. The rearrangement uses TRBV5-1 and TRBJ2-1; D gene ambiguous. This CDR3 has 14 residues. V shed 5 bases and J shed 2 bases, with 11 bases lying between them. In germline, CDR1 is SGHRS, CDR2 YFSETQ. Full variable domain (remainder filled in from reference TRBV5-1 and TRBJ2-1): KAGVTQTPRYLIKTRGQQVTLSCSPISGHRSVSWYQQTPGQGLQFLFEYFSETQRNKGNFPGRFSGRQFSNSRSEMNVSTLELGDSALYLCASRSSMAYNEQFFGPGTRLTVL.